The 21 T cell receptor beta chains below were found in one sample sequenced in a study of blood T cell repertoires in COVID-19. Generated by immunoSEQ multiplex PCR, the TCRdb table keeps only in-frame clones and is missing some. The sample holds about 240,000 clones, approximately 83% seen once. Sequencing used peripheral blood. These receptors all come from a man under 40 who had recovered from COVID-19.

The V gene is TRBV19, the J gene TRBJ1-6; TRBD1 matches 7 bases. CDR1 is LNHDA and CDR2 is SQIVND in the germline V gene (reference sequence). This CDR3 is built from 16 residues. Losses at the gene ends were 3 bases for V and 9 bases for J; bases not matched to a gene: 11. CDR3: CASSIDSGTVSSPLHF. The CDR3 coding sequence is TGTGCCAGTAGTATCGATTCCGGGACAGTGAGTTCACCCCTCCACTTT.

This rearrangement joins TRBV5-6 to TRBJ2-3; the D gene is possibly TRBD2 (7 bases). Per the germline V gene, CDR1 is SGHDT and CDR2 is YYEEEE. The CDR3 sequence is 17 residues long. V gave up 1 base and J gave up 2 bases, with 17 bases separating them. As DNA, the CDR3 is TGTGCCAGCAGCTTGATTCTGGCGGGGGCGCCCACAGATACGCAGTATTTT. It is translated as CASSLILAGAPTDTQYF.

This chain links TRBV12-3 or TRBV12-4 with TRBJ1-5; D call uncertain. The V and J ends lost 6 bases and 7 bases respectively, with 10 bases between them. This CDR3 has 12 residues. The CDR3 nucleotides read TGTGCCAGCAGCCAGCGGAGGCAGCCCCAGCATTTT. This codes for CASSQRRQPQHF.

Only one count was recorded for this clone. The CDR3 bases are TGTGCCAGCAGCCTCAGCGTCCGCTCCTACGAGCAGTACTTC. Protein sequence: CASSLSVRSYEQYF. This sequence joins TRBV7-9 and TRBJ2-7; D gene ambiguous. V lost 5 bases to trimming and J lost 0 bases, with 11 bases between them. This CDR3 contains 14 residues. The germline gives CDR1 SEHNR, CDR2 FQNEAQ (reference sequence).

J is TRBJ2-6 and V is TRBV7-2; D remains unclear. Trimming shortened V by 2 bases and J by 1 base, and 6 bases separated the two germline ends. Per germline, CDR1 SGHTA and CDR2 FQGNSA. The CDR3 spans 15 residues. CDR3 in DNA: TGTGCCAGCAGCTTATTACGGTCTGGGGCCAACGTCCTGACTTTC. Its protein is CASSLLRSGANVLTF.

This clone has just one count. The CDR3 DNA sequence: TGTGCCAGCTCAATAAATGGGCGGCAGGGGCTTGCCTCCTACAATGAGCAGTTCTTC. Translated: CASSINGRQGLASYNEQFF. V and J are TRBV18 and TRBJ2-1; a weak D match, TRBD1 (6 bases). The CDR3 has 19 residues. V shed 5 bases and J shed 0 bases, with 23 bases lying between them. CDR1 is KGHSH and CDR2 is LQKENI in the germline V gene.

The CDR3 here is CAISTGTSGGISYNEQFF. The CDR3 coding sequence is TGTGCCATCAGCACCGGGACTAGCGGGGGGATCTCCTACAATGAGCAGTTCTTC. This chain links TRBV10-3 with TRBJ2-1; 15 bases line up with TRBD2. The CDR3 spans 18 residues. V gave up 6 bases and J gave up 0 bases; unmatched junction bases: 6. Germline CDR1 reads ENHRY; CDR2 reads SYGVKD.

The chain couples TRBV7-6 to TRBJ2-6; a possible D gene is TRBD2 (5 bases). The CDR3 covers 16 residues. The V gene's germline CDR1 is SGHVS and CDR2 FNYEAQ. V shed 2 bases and J shed 3 bases, with 11 bases lying between them. Written as DNA, the CDR3 is TGTGCCAGCAGCTTAACCCCTGAGGGTGGGGCCAACGTCCTGACTTTC. As protein: CASSLTPEGGANVLTF.

This chain links TRBV3-1 (or the pseudogene TRBV3-2) with TRBJ1-1; D remains ambiguous. V was trimmed by 3 bases and J by 3 bases, leaving 14 bases between them. This CDR3 is built from 15 residues. Germline values: CDR1 LGHDT, CDR2 YNNKEL (reference sequence). The CDR3: CASSHSRRSYTEAFF. In DNA form, the CDR3 reads TGTGCCAGCAGCCACTCCCGCCGGTCCTACACTGAAGCTTTCTTT.

The V call is TRBV19, the J call TRBJ1-1, with a tentative D call TRBD1 (6 bases). The CDR3 runs 15 residues. Trimming removed 4 bases from V and 0 bases from J, with 12 bases in between. Germline V CDR1 and CDR2: LNHDA, SQIVND (reference sequence). The CDR3 bases are TGTGCCAGTAGTACACCGGGACACCTGAACACTGAAGCTTTCTTT. Protein product: CASSTPGHLNTEAFF.

The DNA for the CDR3 is TGTGCCATCAGTGACGGGAACACTGAAGCTTTCTTT. Protein: CAISDGNTEAFF. The chain uses TRBV10-3 and TRBJ1-1; no reliable D call. Germline-derived CDR1 and CDR2 are ENHRY and SYGVKD. The CDR3 length is 12 residues. Trimming took 3 bases from V and 1 from J, leaving 3 bases between them.

The rearrangement links TRBV5-4 to TRBJ2-1; 9 nucleotides agree with TRBD2. The germline V gene encodes CDR1 SGHNT and CDR2 YYREEE (reference sequence). The trim removed 0 bases at V and 6 bases at J, leaving 7 bases unmatched. The CDR3 is 16 amino acids. In DNA, the CDR3 is TGTGCCAGCAGCTTGGGTGGGCTAGCGGGGACCAATGAGCAGTTCTTC. The encoded protein is CASSLGGLAGTNEQFF.

The chain recombines TRBV9 with TRBJ1-2; D is undetermined. Germline V gene lookup returns CDR1 SGDLS and CDR2 YYNGEE. V gave up 1 base and J gave up 2 bases, with 9 bases separating them. The CDR3 loop spans 14 amino acids. CDR3 residues: CASSVYSQNYGYTF. The CDR3 DNA follows: TGTGCCAGCAGCGTATACAGCCAAAACTATGGCTACACCTTC. The full variable domain, rest sourced from reference TRBV9 and TRBJ1-2, is DSGVTQTPKHLITATGQRVTLRCSPRSGDLSVYWYQQSLDQGLQFLIQYYNGEERAKGNILERFSAQQFPDLHSELNLSSLELGDSALYFCASSVYSQNYGYTFGSGTRLTVV.

The V gene is TRBV27, the J gene TRBJ2-2; 8 nucleotides align to TRBD2. The CDR3 runs 16 residues. Germline lookup yields CDR1 MNHEY and CDR2 SMNVEV (reference sequence). The junction had 8 bases not matched to a gene; V was cut back by 3 bases and J by 5 bases. The CDR3 here is CASSFWAGGRTGELFF. DNA of the CDR3: TGTGCCAGCAGTTTTTGGGCGGGGGGAAGGACCGGGGAGCTGTTTTTT.

The chain couples TRBV5-1 to TRBJ2-1; 8 bases map to TRBD2. J gave up 2 bases and V 6 bases, and 10 bases lay outside the gene matches. The germline CDR1 and CDR2 sequences are SGHRS and YFSETQ. This CDR3 comprises 16 residues. The CDR3 coding sequence is TGCGCCAGCAAGGTTTTGCGGGGGGTACCCTACAATGAGCAGTTCTTC. Amino acid sequence: CASKVLRGVPYNEQFF.

V and J are TRBV23-1 and TRBJ2-1; 11 bases map to TRBD1. TRBV23-1 is classed as an ORF, of uncertain function. J gave up 15 bases and V 7 bases, and 14 bases lay outside the gene matches. The length of the CDR3 is 14 residues. This chain's CDR3 is CASTHPGTGGKPFF. For the CDR3, the DNA is TGCGCCAGCACCCATCCCGGGACAGGGGGGAAGCCGTTCTTC.

This rearrangement joins TRBV4-1 to TRBJ2-4, with TRBD2 matching 8 bases. With 1 base clipped from V and 5 bases from J, the junction kept 10 bases outside the gene matches. In germline, CDR1 is MGHRA, CDR2 YSYEKL. The CDR3 covers 17 residues. The CDR3 sequence is CASSQGALRGGENIQYF. DNA of the CDR3: TGCGCCAGCAGCCAAGGTGCCCTACGGGGGGGGGAAAACATTCAGTACTTC.

The V gene is TRBV10-1, the J gene TRBJ1-6; 11 bases align to TRBD1. The germline gives CDR1 WNHNN, CDR2 SYGVQD (reference sequence). This CDR3 is 14 amino acids long. With V trimmed by 6 bases and J by 8 bases, 3 bases remained unmatched. As DNA, the CDR3 is TGCGCCAGCAGCCGGGGACAGGGGGATTCACCCCTCCACTTT. Amino acids: CASSRGQGDSPLHF.

The rearrangement joins TRBV30 to TRBJ1-4, with a tentative D call TRBD1 (5 bases). Per germline, CDR1 GTSNPN and CDR2 SVGIG (reference sequence). The CDR3 covers 15 residues. V gave up 1 base and J gave up 0 bases, with 9 bases separating them. CDR3 DNA: TGTGCCTGGAGTGACCGGGGGGCAACTAATGAAAAACTGTTTTTT. It translates to CAWSDRGATNEKLFF.

The chain has TRBV15 and TRBJ2-1; possibly TRBD2 for D (5 bases). The germline V and J ends were trimmed by 1 base and 2 bases, with 6 bases remaining between them. Germline V gene sequence: CDR1 LNHNV, CDR2 YYDKDF (reference sequence). The CDR3 extends over 14 amino acids. The CDR3 region is CATSRVLAYNEQFF. As DNA, the CDR3 is TGTGCCACCAGCAGAGTACTAGCCTACAATGAGCAGTTCTTC.

The gene calls are TRBV28 and TRBJ1-1; D is uncertain. The germline CDR1 and CDR2 sequences are MDHEN and SYDVKM. The CDR3 runs to 13 residues. V dropped 7 bases and J dropped 1 base, with 10 bases sitting between them. CDR3 nucleotides: TGTGCCAGCAACCCACGGGGGAACACTGAAGCTTTCTTT. Its translation: CASNPRGNTEAFF.